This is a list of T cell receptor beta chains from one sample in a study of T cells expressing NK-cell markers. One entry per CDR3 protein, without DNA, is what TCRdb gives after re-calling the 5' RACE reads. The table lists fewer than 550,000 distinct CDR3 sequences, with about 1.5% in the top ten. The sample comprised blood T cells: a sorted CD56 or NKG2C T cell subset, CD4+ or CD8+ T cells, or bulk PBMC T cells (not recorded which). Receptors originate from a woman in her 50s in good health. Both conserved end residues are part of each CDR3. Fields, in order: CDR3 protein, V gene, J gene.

cdr3_aa: CASSEWGGSGNTEAFF; v_call: TRBV6-1; j_call: TRBJ1-1
cdr3_aa: CASSPGWELFF; v_call: TRBV28; j_call: TRBJ2-2
cdr3_aa: CSADPGLADYEQYF; v_call: TRBV20-1; j_call: TRBJ2-7
cdr3_aa: CASRRTSGRLDTQYF; v_call: TRBV3-1; j_call: TRBJ2-3
cdr3_aa: CASSFYEGLAFF; v_call: TRBV11-3; j_call: TRBJ1-1
cdr3_aa: CASSLKRAGELFF; v_call: TRBV7-2; j_call: TRBJ2-2
cdr3_aa: CASSRRLAHVDEQFF; v_call: TRBV5-1; j_call: TRBJ2-1
cdr3_aa: CATSDPTSGSRNEQFF; v_call: TRBV24-1; j_call: TRBJ2-1
cdr3_aa: CASSKGDSGELFF; v_call: TRBV11-3; j_call: TRBJ2-2
cdr3_aa: CASRGQGVSREQFF; v_call: TRBV27; j_call: TRBJ2-1